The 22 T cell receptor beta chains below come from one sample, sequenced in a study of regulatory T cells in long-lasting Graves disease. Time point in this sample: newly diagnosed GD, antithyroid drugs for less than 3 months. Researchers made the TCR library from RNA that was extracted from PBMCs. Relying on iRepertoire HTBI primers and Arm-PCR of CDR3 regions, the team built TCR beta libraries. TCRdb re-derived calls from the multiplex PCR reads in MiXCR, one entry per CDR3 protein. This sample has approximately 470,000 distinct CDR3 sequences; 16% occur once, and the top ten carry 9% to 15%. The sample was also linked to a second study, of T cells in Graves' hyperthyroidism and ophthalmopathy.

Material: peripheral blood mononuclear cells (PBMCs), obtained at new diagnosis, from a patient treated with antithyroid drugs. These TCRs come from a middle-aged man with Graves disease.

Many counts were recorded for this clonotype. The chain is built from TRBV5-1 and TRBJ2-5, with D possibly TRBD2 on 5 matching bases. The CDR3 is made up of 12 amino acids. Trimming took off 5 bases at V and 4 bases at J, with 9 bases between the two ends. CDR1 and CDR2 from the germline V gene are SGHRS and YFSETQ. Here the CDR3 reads CASRQLGETQYF. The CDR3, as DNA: TGCGCCAGCAGACAACTAGGAGAGACCCAGTACTTC. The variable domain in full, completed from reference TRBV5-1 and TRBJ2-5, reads KAGVTQTPRYLIKTRGQQVTLSCSPISGHRSVSWYQQTPGQGLQFLFEYFSETQRNKGNFPGRFSGRQFSNSRSEMNVSTLELGDSALYLCASRQLGETQYFGPGTRLLVL.

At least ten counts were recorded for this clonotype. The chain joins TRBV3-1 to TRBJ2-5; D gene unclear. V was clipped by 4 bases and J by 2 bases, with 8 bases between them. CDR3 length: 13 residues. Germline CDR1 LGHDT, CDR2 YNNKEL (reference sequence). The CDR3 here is CASSPPLQETQYF. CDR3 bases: TGTGCCAGCAGCCCCCCCCTACAAGAGACCCAGTACTTC.

CDR3 in DNA: TGTGCCAGCAGTTACTCCGTGGGGTCCGTTGATCAGCCCCAGCATTTT. Its translation: CASSYSVGSVDQPQHF. The chain joins TRBV6-5 to TRBJ1-5, with D uncertain. V lost 0 bases and J 5 bases, leaving 14 bases between the germline ends. The CDR3 runs to 16 residues. In germline, CDR1 is MNHEY, CDR2 SVGAGI.

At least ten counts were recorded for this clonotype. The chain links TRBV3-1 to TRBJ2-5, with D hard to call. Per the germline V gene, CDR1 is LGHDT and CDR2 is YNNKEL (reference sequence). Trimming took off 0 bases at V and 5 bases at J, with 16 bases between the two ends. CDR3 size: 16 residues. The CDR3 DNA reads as TGTGCCAGCAGCCAAGATGGAGCAGGCCCTGGTGAGACCCAGTACTTC. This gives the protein CASSQDGAGPGETQYF.

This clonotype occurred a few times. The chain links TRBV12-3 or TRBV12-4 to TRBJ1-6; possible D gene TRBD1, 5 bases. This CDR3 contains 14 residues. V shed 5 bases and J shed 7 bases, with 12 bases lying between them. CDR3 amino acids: CASSGGTWNSPLHF. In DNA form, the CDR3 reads TGTGCCAGCAGTGGTGGGACTTGGAATTCACCCCTCCACTTT.

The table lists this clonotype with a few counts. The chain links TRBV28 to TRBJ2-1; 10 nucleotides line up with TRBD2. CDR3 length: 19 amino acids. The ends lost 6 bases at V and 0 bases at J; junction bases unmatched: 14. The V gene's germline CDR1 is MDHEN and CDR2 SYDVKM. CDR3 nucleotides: TGTGCCAGCAGCCCATCCACTGGAATAGCGGGAGGCTCCTACAATGAGCAGTTCTTC. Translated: CASSPSTGIAGGSYNEQFF. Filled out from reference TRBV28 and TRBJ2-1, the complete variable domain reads DVKVTQSSRYLVKRTGEKVFLECVQDMDHENMFWYRQDPGLGLRLIYFSYDVKMKEKGDIPEGYSVSREKKERFSLILESASTNQTSMYLCASSPSTGIAGGSYNEQFFGPGTRLTVL.

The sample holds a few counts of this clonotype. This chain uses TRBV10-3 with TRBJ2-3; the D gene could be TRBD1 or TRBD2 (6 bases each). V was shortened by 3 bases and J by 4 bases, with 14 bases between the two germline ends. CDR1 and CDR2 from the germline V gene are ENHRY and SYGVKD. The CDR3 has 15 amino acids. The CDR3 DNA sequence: TGTGCCATCAGTGACGGGACGGGGGCCCCAGATACGCAGTATTTT. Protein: CAISDGTGAPDTQYF.

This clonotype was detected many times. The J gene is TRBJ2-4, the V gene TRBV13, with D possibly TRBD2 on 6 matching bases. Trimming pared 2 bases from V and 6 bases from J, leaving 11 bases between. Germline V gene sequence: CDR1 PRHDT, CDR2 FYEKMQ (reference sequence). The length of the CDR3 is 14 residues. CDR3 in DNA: TGTGCCAGCAGCTTAATTTCGGGACTAAACATTCAGTACTTC. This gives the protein CASSLISGLNIQYF. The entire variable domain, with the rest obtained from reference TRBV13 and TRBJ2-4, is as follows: AAGVIQSPRHLIKEKRETATLKCYPIPRHDTVYWYQQGPGQDPQFLISFYEKMQSDKGSIPDRFSAQQFSDYHSELNMSSLELGDSALYFCASSLISGLNIQYFGAGTRLSVL.

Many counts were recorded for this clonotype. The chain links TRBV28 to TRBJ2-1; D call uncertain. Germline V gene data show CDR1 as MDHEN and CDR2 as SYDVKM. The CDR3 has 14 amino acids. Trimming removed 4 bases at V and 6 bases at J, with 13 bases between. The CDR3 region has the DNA TGTGCCAGCAGTTCGGGTAGAGTGTTCAATGAGCAGTTCTTC. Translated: CASSSGRVFNEQFF.

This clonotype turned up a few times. The CDR3: CASSEASPSYNEQFF. Here the CDR3 DNA reads TGTGCCAGCAGCGAGGCTAGCCCTTCCTACAATGAGCAGTTCTTC. The chain employs TRBV7-3 and TRBJ2-1, with D tentatively TRBD2 (5 bases). V was shortened by 5 bases and J by 1 base, with 12 bases between the two germline ends. The CDR3 runs to 15 residues. Germline V lookup: CDR1 SGHTA, CDR2 FQGTGA.

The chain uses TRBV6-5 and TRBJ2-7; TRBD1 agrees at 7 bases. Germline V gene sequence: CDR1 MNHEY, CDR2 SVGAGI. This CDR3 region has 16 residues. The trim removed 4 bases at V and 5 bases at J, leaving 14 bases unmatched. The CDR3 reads CASSSHRTGGRNEQYF. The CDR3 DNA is TGTGCCAGCAGTTCCCACCGGACAGGAGGCAGGAACGAGCAGTACTTC.

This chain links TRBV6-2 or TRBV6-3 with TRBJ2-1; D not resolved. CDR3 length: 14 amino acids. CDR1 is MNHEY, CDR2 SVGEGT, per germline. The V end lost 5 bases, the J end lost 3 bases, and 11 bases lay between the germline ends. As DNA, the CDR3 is TGTGCCAGCAGTGAAGAGGTCTTCTACAATGAGCAGTTCTTC. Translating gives CASSEEVFYNEQFF.

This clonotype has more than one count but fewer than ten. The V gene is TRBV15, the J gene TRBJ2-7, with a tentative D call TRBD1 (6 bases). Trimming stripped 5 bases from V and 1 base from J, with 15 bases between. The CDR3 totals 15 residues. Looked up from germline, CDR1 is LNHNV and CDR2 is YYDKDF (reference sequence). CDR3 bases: TGTGCCACCAGCTCCCAGACAGGTTCATCCTACGAGCAGTACTTC. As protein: CATSSQTGSSYEQYF.

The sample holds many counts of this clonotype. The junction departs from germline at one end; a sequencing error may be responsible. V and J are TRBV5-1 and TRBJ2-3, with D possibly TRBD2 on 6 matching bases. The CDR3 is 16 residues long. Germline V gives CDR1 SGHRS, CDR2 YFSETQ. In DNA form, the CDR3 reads TGTGCCAGCAGCTTGGTAGGCCCCGGCGGGATGTATACGCAGTATTTT. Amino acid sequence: CASSLVGPGGMYTQYF.

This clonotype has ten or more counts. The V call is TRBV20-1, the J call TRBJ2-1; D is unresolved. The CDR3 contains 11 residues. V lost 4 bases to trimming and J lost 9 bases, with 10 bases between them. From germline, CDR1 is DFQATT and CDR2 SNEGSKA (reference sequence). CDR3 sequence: CSATKGGEQFF. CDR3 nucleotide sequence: TGCAGTGCTACTAAGGGTGGTGAGCAGTTCTTC.

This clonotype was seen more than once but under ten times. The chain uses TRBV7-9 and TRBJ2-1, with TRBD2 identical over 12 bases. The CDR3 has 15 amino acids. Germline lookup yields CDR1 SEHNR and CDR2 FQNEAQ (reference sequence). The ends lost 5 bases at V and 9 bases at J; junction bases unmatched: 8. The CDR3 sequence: CASSLTSGSWGEQFF. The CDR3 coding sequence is TGTGCCAGCAGCCTGACTAGCGGGAGTTGGGGTGAGCAGTTCTTC.

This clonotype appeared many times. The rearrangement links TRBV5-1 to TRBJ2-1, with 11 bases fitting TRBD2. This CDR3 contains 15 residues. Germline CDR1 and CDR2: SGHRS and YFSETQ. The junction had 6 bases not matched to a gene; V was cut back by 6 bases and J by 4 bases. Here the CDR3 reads CASNVGTSGYNEQFF. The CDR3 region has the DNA TGCGCCAGCAACGTTGGGACTAGCGGTTACAATGAGCAGTTCTTC.

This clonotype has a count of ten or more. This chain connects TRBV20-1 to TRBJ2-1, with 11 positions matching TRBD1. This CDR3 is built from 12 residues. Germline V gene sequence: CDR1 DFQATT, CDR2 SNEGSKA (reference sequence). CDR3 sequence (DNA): TGCAGGGGGACAGGGGGGACGATTGAGCAGTTCTTC. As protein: CRGTGGTIEQFF.

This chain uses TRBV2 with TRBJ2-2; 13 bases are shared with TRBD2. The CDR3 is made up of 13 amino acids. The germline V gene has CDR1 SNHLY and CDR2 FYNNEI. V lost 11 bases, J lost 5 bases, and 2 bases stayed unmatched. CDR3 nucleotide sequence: TGTGCCGGACTAGCGGGAGAGACCGGGGAGCTGTTTTTT. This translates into CAGLAGETGELFF.

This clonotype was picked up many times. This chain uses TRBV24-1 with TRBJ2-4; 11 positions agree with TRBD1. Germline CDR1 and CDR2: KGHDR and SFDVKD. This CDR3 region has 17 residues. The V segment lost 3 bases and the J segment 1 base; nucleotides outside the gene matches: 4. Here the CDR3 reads CATSDPGQGAAKNIQYF. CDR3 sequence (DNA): TGTGCCACCAGTGATCCCGGACAGGGGGCGGCCAAAAACATTCAGTACTTC.

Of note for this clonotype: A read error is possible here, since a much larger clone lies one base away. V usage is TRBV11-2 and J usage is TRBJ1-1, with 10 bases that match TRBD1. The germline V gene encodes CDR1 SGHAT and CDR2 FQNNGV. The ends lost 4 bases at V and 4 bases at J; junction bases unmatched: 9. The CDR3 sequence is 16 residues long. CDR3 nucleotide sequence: TGTGCCAGCAGCTCACGATGGACAGGGGGAATCACTGAAGCTTTCTTT. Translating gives CASSSRWTGGITEAFF.

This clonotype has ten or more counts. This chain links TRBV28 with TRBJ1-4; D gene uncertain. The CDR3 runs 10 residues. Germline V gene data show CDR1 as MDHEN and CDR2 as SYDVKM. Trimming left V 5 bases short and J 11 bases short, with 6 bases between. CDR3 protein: CASSQRKLFF. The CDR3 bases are TGTGCCAGCAGTCAGAGGAAACTGTTTTTT.